This passage covers 20 T cell receptor beta chains from one sample sequenced in a study of blood T cell repertoires in COVID-19. Assay used: immunoSEQ multiplex PCR; TCRdb lists only in-frame clones, some missing. Found here are about 15,000 clones, around 82% of them singletons; the top ten hold around 13%. Sequencing used peripheral blood. Every receptor here comes from a human donor in a cohort sampled during active COVID-19.

The gene calls are TRBV7-9 and TRBJ1-5; 7 nucleotides align to TRBD1. Germline V gives CDR1 SEHNR, CDR2 FQNEAQ (reference sequence). Losses at the gene ends were 5 bases for V and 7 bases for J; bases not matched to a gene: 11. This CDR3 has 15 amino acids. CDR3 sequence reads: CASSPGRQGGQPQHF. DNA for the CDR3: TGTGCCAGCAGCCCTGGGAGGCAGGGGGGACAGCCCCAGCATTTT.

The V gene is TRBV4-1, the J gene TRBJ2-1, with D perhaps TRBD2 (6 bases). V was trimmed by 0 bases and J by 10 bases, leaving 7 bases between them. The CDR3 contains 12 residues. Germline loops: CDR1 MGHRA, CDR2 YSYEKL. CDR3 protein: CASSQEGGEQFF. CDR3 bases: TGCGCCAGCAGCCAAGAAGGAGGGGAGCAGTTCTTC.

The chain is built from TRBV7-9 and TRBJ2-7; TRBD1 matches 12 bases. V dropped 5 bases and J dropped 2; count of bases not matched to a gene: 10. Looked up from germline, CDR1 is SEHNR and CDR2 is FQNEAQ (reference sequence). The CDR3 has 17 residues. In DNA, the CDR3 is TGTGCCAGCAGCATAAAAGGGACAGGGGGCCTGACCTACGAGCAGTACTTC. Encoded protein: CASSIKGTGGLTYEQYF.

This clone was seen once. The gene calls are TRBV7-8 and TRBJ2-3; D is possibly TRBD1 (5 bases). The CDR3 totals 17 residues. The V and J ends lost 2 bases and 2 bases respectively, with 17 bases between them. Germline V gene lookup returns CDR1 SGHVS and CDR2 FQNEAQ. For the CDR3, the DNA is TGTGCCAGCAGCTTAAGAAGTTCGGCAGGGCCCACAGATACGCAGTATTTT. Translated, it gives CASSLRSSAGPTDTQYF.

The V and J genes are TRBV9 and TRBJ2-2; D not resolved. V lost 8 bases, J lost 2 bases, and 13 bases lay in between. The CDR3 covers 14 residues. Germline V gives CDR1 SGDLS, CDR2 YYNGEE. The DNA for the CDR3 is TGTGCCAGTAACCCAGCGCCAAACACCGGGGAGCTGTTTTTT. Residues: CASNPAPNTGELFF.

V is TRBV6-5 and J is TRBJ2-3, with a tentative D call TRBD1 (5 bases). V was trimmed by 0 bases and J by 0 bases, leaving 7 bases between them. In germline, CDR1 is MNHEY, CDR2 SVGAGI. The CDR3 has 15 residues. This chain's CDR3 is CASSYSAGSTDTQYF. The CDR3, as DNA: TGTGCCAGCAGTTACTCGGCAGGGAGCACAGATACGCAGTATTTT.

DNA for the CDR3: TGTGCCAGCAGCAAGTTGGGGGGGAGCAACGAGCAGTACTTC. Its translation is CASSKLGGSNEQYF. V usage is TRBV11-2 and J usage is TRBJ2-7, with 7 bases lining up with TRBD2. Trimming at V came to 5 bases and at J to 5 bases, leaving 9 bases not matched to a gene. Germline CDR1 is SGHAT and CDR2 is FQNNGV. This CDR3 contains 14 residues.

The chain employs TRBV7-9 and TRBJ1-4, with D maybe TRBD1 (5 bases). Germline loops: CDR1 SEHNR, CDR2 FQNEAQ (reference sequence). The CDR3 totals 17 residues. Between the trimmed V and J ends, which lost 2 bases and 0 bases, there was a span of 13 bases. The CDR3 DNA reads TGTGCCAGCAGCTTAATGCAGGGTTTTCCAACTAATGAAAAACTGTTTTTT. The encoded protein is CASSLMQGFPTNEKLFF.

V and J are TRBV5-5 and TRBJ1-2; D not certain. V shed 0 bases and J shed 5 bases, with 5 bases lying between them. CDR1 is SGHKS, CDR2 YYEKEE, per germline (reference sequence). The CDR3 covers 12 residues. CDR3 sequence (DNA): TGTGCCAGCAGCTTGGCCAATTATGGCTACACCTTC. This sequence encodes CASSLANYGYTF.

This clone came up a few times. This chain connects TRBV12-3 or TRBV12-4 to TRBJ2-7; no reliable D call. This CDR3 region has 13 residues. The V end was cut by 3 bases, the J end by 0 bases, with 6 bases between. CDR3: CASSFRVSYEQYF. The CDR3 nucleotides are TGTGCCAGCAGTTTTCGGGTCTCCTACGAGCAGTACTTC.

This sequence joins TRBV5-1 and TRBJ2-3, with 7 bases identical to TRBD1. Germline CDR1 SGHRS, CDR2 YFSETQ. The CDR3 spans 13 residues. V trimming: 2 bases; J trimming: 6 bases; junction bases outside the gene matches: 3. The CDR3 here is CASSFQGEDTQYF. CDR3 in DNA: TGCGCCAGCAGCTTCCAGGGGGAGGATACGCAGTATTTT.

The CDR3 region is CASSSGEGTDTQYF. The CDR3 DNA is TGTGCCAGCAGCTCCGGGGAGGGGACAGATACGCAGTATTTT. V gene TRBV11-1 combines with J gene TRBJ2-3; 7 bases fit TRBD2. The junction had 4 bases not matched to a gene; V was cut back by 4 bases and J by 3 bases. From germline, CDR1 is SGHAT and CDR2 FQDESV (reference sequence). CDR3 length equals 14 residues.

The rearrangement uses TRBV5-1 and TRBJ2-2; possibly TRBD1 for D (6 bases). The germline V gene has CDR1 SGHRS and CDR2 YFSETQ. The V end was cut by 4 bases, the J end by 1 base, with 8 bases between. CDR3 length equals 14 residues. The CDR3 protein is CASSKGQNTGELFF. The CDR3 DNA sequence: TGCGCCAGCAGCAAGGGACAGAACACCGGGGAGCTGTTTTTT.

This chain joins TRBV28 and TRBJ1-2, with TRBD1 matching 11 bases. Germline V CDR1 and CDR2: MDHEN, SYDVKM. This CDR3 has 15 residues. The trim removed 6 bases at V and 2 bases at J, leaving 5 bases unmatched. The CDR3 loop is CASRGTGGRNYGYTF. The CDR3 nucleotides are TGTGCCAGCAGAGGGACAGGGGGGAGAAACTATGGCTACACCTTC.

The chain uses TRBV6-5 and TRBJ2-2; D may be TRBD2 (5 bases). Trimming took 8 bases from V and 7 from J, leaving 14 bases between them. CDR3 length: 13 residues. CDR1 is MNHEY and CDR2 is SVGAGI in the germline V gene. The CDR3 nucleotides are TGTGCCAGCCGGTTACGGGGATTCGGGGAGCTGTTTTTT. It encodes CASRLRGFGELFF.

This chain connects TRBV5-5 to TRBJ2-6; 10 nucleotides line up with TRBD1. V was clipped by 4 bases and J by 9 bases; unmatched bases: 10. This CDR3 comprises 16 residues. Germline CDR1 and CDR2: SGHKS and YYEKEE (reference sequence). CDR3: CASSQDRGRSGNVLTF. CDR3 in DNA: TGTGCCAGCAGCCAAGACAGGGGGCGTTCTGGCAACGTCCTGACTTTC.

This clone has a single count. This chain links TRBV6-5 with TRBJ1-2, with TRBD1 matching over 7 bases. J was trimmed by 8 bases and V by 6 bases; bases with no gene match: 9. This CDR3 spans 13 amino acids. Germline V CDR1 and CDR2: MNHEY, SVGAGI. The CDR3 loop reads CASRKQGMGGYTF. The CDR3 nucleotides read TGTGCCAGCAGGAAACAGGGGATGGGGGGCTACACCTTC.

This rearrangement joins TRBV27 to TRBJ1-5, with TRBD1 as a possible D gene (6 bases). Germline V gene data show CDR1 as MNHEY and CDR2 as SMNVEV (reference sequence). With 5 bases removed from V and 7 bases from J, the gap between germline ends came to 27 bases. CDR3 length: 18 amino acids. The CDR3 region is CASSLYGPVRGPEQPQHF. The CDR3, as DNA: TGTGCCAGCAGTCTTTACGGGCCCGTCAGGGGTCCGGAACAGCCCCAGCATTTT.

The rearrangement joins TRBV10-2 to TRBJ2-7; weak D call: TRBD2 (5 bases). Germline-derived CDR1 and CDR2 are WSHSY and SAAADI. Trimming pared 8 bases from V and 5 bases from J, leaving 22 bases between. The CDR3 loop spans 15 amino acids. CDR3 sequence reads: CASRKFSVGKNEQYF. In DNA, the CDR3 is TGCGCCAGCCGAAAGTTTAGCGTTGGTAAAAACGAGCAGTACTTC.

V is TRBV7-2 and J is TRBJ2-2; 12 nucleotides match TRBD2. Germline values: CDR1 SGHTA, CDR2 FQGNSA. The CDR3 is made up of 16 amino acids. The junction had 8 bases not matched to a gene; V was cut back by 5 bases and J by 7 bases. CDR3 DNA: TGTGCCAGCAGCCCTAGCGGGAGGGGCTCGGGCGGGGAGCTGTTTTTT. Translated, it gives CASSPSGRGSGGELFF. Combining the CDR3 with reference TRBV7-2 and TRBJ2-2 gives the whole variable domain GAGVSQSPSNKVTEKGKDVELRCDPISGHTALYWYRQSLGQGLEFLIYFQGNSAPDKSGLPSDRFSAERTGGSVSTLTIQRTQQEDSAVYLCASSPSGRGSGGELFFGEGSRLTVL.